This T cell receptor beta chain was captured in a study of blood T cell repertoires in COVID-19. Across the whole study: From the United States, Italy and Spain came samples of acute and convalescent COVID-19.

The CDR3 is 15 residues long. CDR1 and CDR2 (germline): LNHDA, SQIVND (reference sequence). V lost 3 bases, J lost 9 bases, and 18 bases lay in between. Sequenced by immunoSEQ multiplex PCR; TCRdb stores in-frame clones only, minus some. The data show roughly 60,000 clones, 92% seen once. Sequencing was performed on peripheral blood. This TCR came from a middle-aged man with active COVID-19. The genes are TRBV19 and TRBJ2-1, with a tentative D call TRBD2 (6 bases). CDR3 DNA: TGTGCCAGTAGTATGGGCGGGGCGAGGGTCCTTGAGCAGTTCTTC. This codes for CASSMGGARVLEQFF.